This T cell receptor beta chain comes out of a study of T cells in Graves' hyperthyroidism and ophthalmopathy. Overall study results and limits: Most thyroid clonotypes with frequency above 0.001 were detected in blood. Ophthalmopathy could be told apart from stable hyperthyroidism with a 13 V-J model.

This clonotype was picked up many times. The target antigen is unknown. TCR beta CDR3 sequences were amplified from RNA transcripts. RT-PCR in the first round (using the HTBI primer set) targeted the TCR CDR3. MiXCR, run by TCRdb on the multiplex PCR reads, gives a single entry per CDR3 protein. This sample has around 100,000 distinct CDR3 sequences, with around 50% found just once. Orbital computed tomography and thyroid ultrasound, together with serum TRAb and thyroxine and clinical symptoms, were used for diagnoses. PBMCs were obtained from over 8.5 ml fresh peripheral blood. CDR1 SGHRS and CDR2 YFSETQ come from the germline V gene. J lost 2 bases, V lost 5 bases, and 7 bases had no gene match. CDR3 length equals 18 residues.

The chain employs TRBV5-1 and TRBJ2-1; TRBD2 matches at 16 bases. The sample comprised blood. This receptor was taken from a man between 40 and 49 years old with Graves' hyperthyroidism. As DNA, the CDR3 is TGCGCCAGCAGGCTCCCCGGGACTAGCGGGGGGGCCTACAATGAGCAGTTCTTC. Translation gives CASRLPGTSGGAYNEQFF.